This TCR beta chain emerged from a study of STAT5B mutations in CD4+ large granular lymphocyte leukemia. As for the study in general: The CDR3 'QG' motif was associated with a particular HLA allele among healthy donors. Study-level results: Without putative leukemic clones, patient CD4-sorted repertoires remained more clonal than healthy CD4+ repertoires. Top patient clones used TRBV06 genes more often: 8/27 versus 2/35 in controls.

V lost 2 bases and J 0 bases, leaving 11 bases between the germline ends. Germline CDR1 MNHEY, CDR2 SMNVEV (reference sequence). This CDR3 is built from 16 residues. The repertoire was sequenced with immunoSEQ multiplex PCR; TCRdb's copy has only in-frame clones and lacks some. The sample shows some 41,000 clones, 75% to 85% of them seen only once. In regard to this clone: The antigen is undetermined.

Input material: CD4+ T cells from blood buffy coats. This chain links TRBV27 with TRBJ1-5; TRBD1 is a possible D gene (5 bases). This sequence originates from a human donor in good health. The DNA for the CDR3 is TGTGCCAGCAGTTTAGGTATTAGGGGTAGCAATCAGCCCCAGCATTTT. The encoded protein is CASSLGIRGSNQPQHF.